These T cell receptor beta chains were read from a single sample in a study of blood T cells in healthy people across ages. MiXCR, run by TCRdb on the 5' RACE reads, gives a single entry per CDR3 protein. The data contain 450,000 to 600,000 distinct CDR3 sequences, about 28% of them singletons. The same specimen was also included in a second study, on T cells of mothers and their children.

Material for sequencing was blood. The receptors shown here come from a boy aged 2 to 10 in good health. Both conserved end residues are part of each CDR3. The D gene is left open where the match is weak. A row's size may be missing; if present it is once, few, many or a size class.

J: TRBJ1-1; D: .; V: TRBV6-1; size: few; CDR3: CASSESLYPGSDTEAFF; DNA: TGTGCCAGCAGTGAATCCCTTTACCCCGGCTCGGACACTGAAGCTTTCTTT
J: TRBJ2-1; D: .; V: TRBV7-9; size: .; CDR3: CASSLDVAGEQFF; DNA: TGTGCCAGCAGCTTAGACGTTGCGGGTGAGCAGTTCTTC
J: TRBJ1-1; D: .; V: TRBV10-3; size: few; CDR3: CAISDGGHTEAFF; DNA: TGTGCCATCAGTGATGGGGGGCATACTGAAGCTTTCTTT
J: TRBJ1-1; D: TRBD1; V: TRBV12-3/TRBV12-4; size: .; CDR3: CASSFAGQGKTEAFF; DNA: TGTGCCAGCAGTTTTGCCGGACAGGGGAAAACTGAAGCTTTCTTT
J: TRBJ2-5; D: .; V: TRBV4-1; size: .; CDR3: CASSQVSSETQYF; DNA: TGCGCCAGCAGCCAAGTGTCATCGGAGACCCAGTACTTC
J: TRBJ2-1; D: TRBD2; V: TRBV2; size: few; CDR3: CASSRLAGLGNEQFF; DNA: TGTGCCAGCAGTCGGCTAGCGGGGTTGGGAAATGAGCAGTTCTTC
J: TRBJ1-1; D: .; V: TRBV29-1; size: few; CDR3: CSVSGFFNTEAFF; DNA: TGCAGCGTATCAGGTTTTTTCAACACTGAAGCTTTCTTT
J: TRBJ2-5; D: .; V: TRBV20-1; size: .; CDR3: CSAPIPGLQETQYF; DNA: TGCAGTGCCCCGATACCGGGCCTTCAAGAGACCCAGTACTTC
J: TRBJ1-5; D: .; V: TRBV20-1; size: many; CDR3: CSASNRNQPQHF; DNA: TGCAGTGCTAGTAACAGGAATCAGCCCCAGCATTTT
J: TRBJ2-5; D: .; V: TRBV12-3/TRBV12-4; size: .; CDR3: CASSWKGLQETQYF; DNA: TGTGCCAGCAGTTGGAAGGGTCTTCAAGAGACCCAGTACTTC
J: TRBJ1-2; D: TRBD1; V: TRBV14; size: .; CDR3: CASSLRQGAVYGYTF; DNA: TGTGCCAGCAGCCTACGACAGGGGGCGGTCTATGGCTACACCTTC
J: TRBJ1-2; D: .; V: TRBV30; size: .; CDR3: CAWTGGANYGYTF; DNA: TGTGCCTGGACCGGCGGAGCTAACTATGGCTACACCTTC
J: TRBJ2-1; D: .; V: TRBV29-1; size: many; CDR3: CSIKLYGTVNEQFF; DNA: TGCAGCATCAAACTCTACGGGACGGTGAATGAGCAGTTCTTC
J: TRBJ2-2; D: TRBD1; V: TRBV29-1; size: few; CDR3: CSVASGTGVTGELFF; DNA: TGCAGCGTAGCCTCCGGGACAGGGGTCACCGGGGAGCTGTTTTTT
J: TRBJ2-7; D: .; V: TRBV12-3/TRBV12-4; size: few; CDR3: CASSTFGPVPPYEQYF; DNA: TGTGCCAGCAGTACATTCGGGCCAGTTCCACCCTACGAGCAGTACTTC